One and the same sample provided the 17 T cell receptor beta chains below, sequenced in a study of beta chain features in type 1 diabetes. The study, taken as a whole, reports: All four CD4+ subsets from Type 1 diabetes patients carried moderately but significantly shorter TCRB CDR3s.

Of the isolated RNA, all was reverse transcribed, and so the sequenced material was expressed TCRB transcripts. Assay: immunoSEQ multiplex PCR; the TCRdb copy retains only in-frame clones and omits some. The sample has 300,000 to 400,000 clones, around 8.5% seen once. Their antigens are not known. Material: central memory CD4+ T cells from blood. All receptors come from a man aged 30 to 45 with type 1 diabetes.

This clone was seen only a few times. The gene calls are TRBV29-1 and TRBJ1-4; D ambiguous. The germline V gene encodes CDR1 SQVTM and CDR2 ANQGSEA. The ends were cut back, 5 bases at V and 8 bases at J, with 21 bases in the middle. The CDR3 extends over 15 amino acids. CDR3 in DNA: TGCAGCGTTAGGAGTACAGTCGGGAGCCACGAAAAACTGTTTTTT. Encoded protein: CSVRSTVGSHEKLFF. The variable domain in full, completed from reference TRBV29-1 and TRBJ1-4, reads SAVISQKPSRDICQRGTSLTIQCQVDSQVTMMFWYRQQPGQSLTLIATANQGSEATYESGFVIDKFPISRPNLTFSTLTVSNMSPEDSSIYLCSVRSTVGSHEKLFFGSGTQLSVL.

This clone has just a few counts. Other DNA variants within this sample encode the same CDR3. V is TRBV29-1 and J is TRBJ1-2, with 7 nucleotides matching TRBD1. V gave up 0 bases and J gave up 8 bases; unmatched junction bases: 12. The CDR3 runs to 15 residues. Germline loops: CDR1 SQVTM, CDR2 ANQGSEA. CDR3 region: CSVEDRAGGAGGYTF. CDR3 DNA: TGCAGCGTTGAAGATCGTGCAGGGGGAGCGGGGGGCTACACCTTC.

This chain connects TRBV27 to TRBJ2-2; D remains ambiguous. CDR1 MNHEY and CDR2 SMNVEV come from the germline V gene (reference sequence). The germline V and J ends were trimmed by 7 bases and 6 bases, with 12 bases remaining between them. This CDR3 contains 13 residues. The chain's CDR3 is CASTAFPSGELFF. The CDR3 DNA reads as TGTGCCAGCACCGCGTTCCCTTCCGGGGAGCTGTTTTTT.

J is TRBJ2-3 and V is TRBV11-2; 7 bases are a match to TRBD2. This CDR3 has 13 residues. Germline lookup yields CDR1 SGHAT and CDR2 FQNNGV. After removal of 8 bases from V and 6 bases from J, the junction contained 8 bases not matched to a gene. This CDR3 is CASGPSGGDTQYF. DNA for the CDR3: TGTGCCAGCGGACCTAGCGGTGGGGATACGCAGTATTTT.

The chain combines TRBV7-2 with TRBJ2-3; possible D gene TRBD2, 5 bases. There are 14 residues in the CDR3. CDR1 and CDR2 from the germline V gene are SGHTA and FQGNSA. Trimming stripped 5 bases from V and 2 bases from J, with 11 bases between. In DNA, the CDR3 is TGTGCCAGCAGCCCCGGACTTTTCACAGATACGCAGTATTTT. Translation: CASSPGLFTDTQYF.

This clone was picked up a small number of times. This rearrangement joins TRBV28 to TRBJ2-7; 9 bases are shared with TRBD1. CDR1 and CDR2 (germline): MDHEN, SYDVKM. The CDR3 loop spans 14 amino acids. J was trimmed by 6 bases and V by 8 bases; bases with no gene match: 11. The DNA for the CDR3 is TGTGCCAGCCACGTCGGACAGGGGAAAGGCGAGCAGTACTTC. As protein: CASHVGQGKGEQYF.

This clone has at least ten counts. The V gene is TRBV7-9, the J gene TRBJ2-3, with a tentative D call TRBD2 (5 bases). Per the germline V gene, CDR1 is SEHNR and CDR2 is FQNEAQ (reference sequence). This CDR3 comprises 13 residues. Trimming pared 5 bases from V and 2 bases from J, leaving 8 bases between. In DNA form, the CDR3 reads TGTGCCAGCAGCAACGGGGTCACAGATACGCAGTATTTT. Amino acids: CASSNGVTDTQYF.

This clone was found a few times. This chain links TRBV7-9 with TRBJ1-4, with 9 bases identical to TRBD1. The CDR3 length is 14 residues. Germline-derived CDR1 and CDR2 are SEHNR and FQNEAQ (reference sequence). Germline trimming cut 7 bases from V and 3 bases from J; bases unmatched to any gene: 3. The CDR3 bases are TGTGCCAGCACCCGACAGGGGGCTAATGAAAAACTGTTTTTT. Translating gives CASTRQGANEKLFF.

CDR3 protein: CSVRRGWVMNTEAFF. The CDR3 region has the DNA TGCAGCGTTCGGAGGGGGTGGGTTATGAACACTGAAGCTTTCTTT. V usage is TRBV29-1 and J usage is TRBJ1-1; D may be TRBD1 (6 bases). V lost 5 bases to trimming and J lost 0 bases, with 16 bases between them. This CDR3 is built from 15 residues. In germline, CDR1 is SQVTM, CDR2 ANQGSEA.

There are a few counts of this clone. This chain connects TRBV28 to TRBJ2-7, with 11 nucleotides matching TRBD1. J lost 1 base, V lost 11 bases, and 7 bases had no gene match. Germline V lookup: CDR1 MDHEN, CDR2 SYDVKM. The CDR3 extends over 14 amino acids. In DNA, the CDR3 is TGTGCCGGACAGGGGGCAGGCGGGTCCTACGAGCAGTACTTC. Protein sequence: CAGQGAGGSYEQYF.

V usage is TRBV6-1 and J usage is TRBJ2-7; D perhaps matches TRBD2 (5 bases). Per the germline V gene, CDR1 is MNHNS and CDR2 is SASEGT. The CDR3 sequence is 13 residues long. The germline V and J ends were trimmed by 2 bases and 3 bases, with 8 bases remaining between them. The CDR3 loop is CASSETRDYEQYF. The CDR3 DNA reads as TGTGCCAGCAGTGAAACTAGAGACTACGAGCAGTACTTC.

The J gene is TRBJ2-1, the V gene TRBV6-6; maybe TRBD1 (6 bases). The CDR3 has 14 residues. Trimming took 6 bases from V and 8 from J, leaving 17 bases between them. The germline V gene encodes CDR1 MNHNY and CDR2 SVGAGI (reference sequence). The CDR3 DNA is TGTGCCAGCAGGGGTAGGACAGCACCGGATGAGCAGTTCTTC. Encoded protein: CASRGRTAPDEQFF.

In this sample, this clone turned up a few times. The rearrangement links TRBV29-1 to TRBJ2-3; 9 nucleotides align to TRBD1. The CDR3 spans 17 residues. V lost 7 bases and J lost 2; bases outside the gene matches: 16. Germline CDR1 is SQVTM and CDR2 is ANQGSEA. The CDR3 DNA is TGCAGCGGCGAAGGTATATATGGGACAGGGATCACAGATACGCAGTATTTT. Translation: CSGEGIYGTGITDTQYF.

The chain has TRBV30 and TRBJ2-5; TRBD1 or TRBD2 may be the D gene (5 bases each). V shed 2 bases and J shed 1 base, with 14 bases lying between them. Germline V gene lookup returns CDR1 GTSNPN and CDR2 SVGIG (reference sequence). This CDR3 contains 15 residues. This CDR3 reads CAWSYGGNPQETQYF. CDR3 nucleotide sequence: TGTGCCTGGAGTTATGGGGGTAACCCCCAAGAGACCCAGTACTTC.

This clone has only a few counts. The chain has TRBV4-3 and TRBJ2-5; no clear D gene. The germline gives CDR1 LGHNA, CDR2 YSLEER. Trimming took 0 bases from V and 1 from J, leaving 9 bases between them. The CDR3 runs to 15 residues. The CDR3 protein is CASSQDGFAQETQYF. The CDR3 DNA follows: TGCGCCAGCAGCCAAGATGGGTTTGCCCAAGAGACCCAGTACTTC.

The rearrangement links TRBV7-2 to TRBJ2-7; TRBD2 matches 12 bases. Germline CDR1 and CDR2: SGHTA and FQGNSA. V dropped 5 bases and J dropped 3; count of bases not matched to a gene: 11. This CDR3 region has 17 residues. The CDR3 region is CASSLGLAGRRVYEQYF. CDR3 sequence (DNA): TGTGCCAGCAGCCTCGGACTAGCGGGGAGGAGGGTCTACGAGCAGTACTTC.

V and J are TRBV7-8 and TRBJ2-5; the D call may be TRBD1 or TRBD2 (5 bases each). The CDR3 covers 13 residues. The V gene lost 3 bases and the J gene lost 5 bases, with 10 bases spanning the gap. Germline lookup yields CDR1 SGHVS and CDR2 FQNEAQ. In DNA, the CDR3 is TGTGCCAGCAGCTTGGGGGATCGGGAGACCCAGTACTTC. As protein: CASSLGDRETQYF.